Given below is one T cell receptor (beta chain) in context. Its ends do not fully match the called genes, so a read error is possible. The data derive from a study of blood T cells in healthy people across ages. Study-wide background: Template switching picked up about one barcoded beta molecule for each two T cells.

Combining a sample-barcoded 5' primer with a J-beta primer mix, a second PCR ran for roughly 7 to 12 cycles. Using its own MiXCR run on the 5' RACE reads, TCRdb lists one record per CDR3 protein. Seen here are approximately 1.5 million distinct CDR3 sequences, approximately 43% observed once, and the top ten hold about 4.1%. CDR1 is SGHKS and CDR2 is YYEKEE in the germline V gene (reference sequence). The CDR3 loop spans 14 amino acids. Healthy Caucasian individuals from Russia aged about 6 to 90 served as donors. The sample consisted of blood. This sequence was found in a woman younger than 35 in good health. The rearrangement links TRBV5-5 to TRBJ1-2; the D is unclear. CDR3 region: CAGSLVRGHYGYTF. The DNA of the CDR3 is TGTGCCGGCAGCTTGGTCCGAGGGCACTATGGCTACACCTTC.